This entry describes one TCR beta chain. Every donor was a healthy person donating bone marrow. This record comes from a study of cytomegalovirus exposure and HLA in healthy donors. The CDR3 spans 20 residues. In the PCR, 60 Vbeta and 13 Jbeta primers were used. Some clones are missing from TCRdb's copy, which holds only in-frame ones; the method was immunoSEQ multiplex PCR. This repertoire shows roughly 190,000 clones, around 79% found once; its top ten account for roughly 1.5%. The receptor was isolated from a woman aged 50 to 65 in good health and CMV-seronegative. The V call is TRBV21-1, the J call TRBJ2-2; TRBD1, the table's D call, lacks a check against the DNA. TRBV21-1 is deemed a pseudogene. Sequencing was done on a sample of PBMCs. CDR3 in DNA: TGTGCCAGCAGCAAAGAAGGAAGGACAGGGGGCCCGAGACGCACCGGGGAGCTGTTTTTT. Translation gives CASSKEGRTGGPRRTGELFF.